This paragraph reports one T cell receptor (beta chain). The antigen it binds to is not known. There are no base qualities to consult, and no much larger clone falls within one base. The method was the immunoSEQ multiplex PCR assay. A mixture of 60 forward primers for TCR Vbeta segments and 13 reverse primers for TCR Jbeta segments was used in the multiplex PCR. The CDR3 region of rearranged TCR beta genes was amplified from genomic DNA with a multiplex PCR assay. The Illumina HiSeq System was used to sequence the amplified TCR beta libraries as 87-base-pair reads. The paper's processing steps were these. A later analysis tallied 75 million to 95 million unique TCR beta chains across the 666 repertoires, and around 10 million of those chains were shared by two or more donors. A nearest-neighbor algorithm error-corrected the raw reads and collapsed the reads into unique sequences, merging closely related sequences to remove PCR and sequencing errors. CDR3 sequences were aligned to IMGT reference sequences to assign V, D and J gene segments. For a sequence to be retained, a match of at least six nucleotides to both a V gene segment and a J gene segment was required. Rearrangements were classified as productive when the CDR3 lacked stop codons and remained in frame with V and J, and all other rearrangements were classified as non-productive. CDR3 was defined by IMGT convention, running from the second conserved V-encoded cysteine to the conserved J-encoded phenylalanine. The earlier analysis of about 610 of the donors excluded any sequence lacking an unambiguous match to a single V gene segment. In an earlier analysis of some 590 of the donors, V segments were called functional above 56.7% productive rearrangements and were called segregating when the between-donor standard deviation exceeded 5%. To diagnose cytomegalovirus status from the catalog of TCR beta chain sequences, a statistical classification framework was built. In a later analysis, TCR nucleotide sequences were compared against IMGT/GENE-DB human TR gene sequences so that V and J genes could be assigned. Using the TCRdist pipeline, a later analysis assigned CDR3 sequences along with most-parsimonious VDJ recombination scenarios. In a later analysis, each TCR beta chain was defined by its CDR3 amino acid sequence together with its V-gene family, and reads lacking a unique V-gene family were excluded. In a later analysis, a few hundred highly shared, low-generation-probability nucleotide sequences were removed to address suspected cross-contamination and a sequencing artifact. In a later analysis, a clonal expansion index for each public chain was calculated from normalized within-repertoire ranks of inferred template counts. A later analysis computed generation probabilities with a VDJ recombination model fitted to out-of-frame rearrangements, and checked the results against IGoR. In a later analysis, TCR-TCR, TCR-HLA and TCR-CMV co-occurrence was scored with hypergeometric tests, and a repertoire-size bias correction was applied to TCR pairs. In a later analysis, false discovery rates were estimated by permuting HLA or CMV assignments 20 times. In a later analysis, co-occurring TCRs were grouped with DBSCAN, and TCRdist sequence similarity was added when clustering was performed within HLA-allele-positive subsets. Repertoires with fewer than 30,000 or more than 120,000 public chains, plus five repertoires with anomalous nucleotide sharing, were excluded from co-occurrence clustering. TCRdb limited this immuneACCESS table to in-frame rearrangements with V and J called. A share of clones is missing; checked studies link under half to unresolved V genes, and the rest is unexplained. For V, J and clone size, that table is used; D and trimming come from the DNA. The sample includes about 160,000 clones, with around 80% observed a single time. Of the sample, 8.5% is held by the ten largest clones.

The germline V gene yields MNHNS for CDR1 and SASEGT for CDR2. Reading from cysteine to phenylalanine, the CDR3 counts 14 amino acids. The DNA shown is the 42-base CDR3, in frame from base 1. The cohort consisted of 666 healthy bone marrow donors. Cohort members were all nominally healthy when sampled, although unrecorded immune exposures were likely present. The donor was CMV seropositive and was included in the group of 250 to 300 seropositive cohort members. A peripheral blood sample was collected from each donor, and TCR beta sequencing was performed on peripheral blood mononuclear cells. Genomic DNA was extracted from the blood cell samples with the Qiagen DNeasy Blood Extraction Kit. The data were taken from a study of cytomegalovirus exposure and HLA in healthy donors (dated by TCRdb to between 2016 and 2019). General notes on the study: According to an earlier analysis of a few hundred of the donors, about 179 million T cells yielded over 100 million unique TCR beta sequences and around 300 Gb of sequence data. An early release that covered fewer than 750 HLA-typed donors contained approximately 300 gigabases of sequencing data and 85 million to 100 million unique TCR sequences. Of the roughly 400 genotyped donors, approximately 80% fell in the genetic ancestry cluster associated with self-reported Caucasian donors. The study aimed to test whether cataloging public T cell receptors could reveal signatures of past pathogen exposure. The study used immunosequencing to profile the T cell repertoires of about 670 subjects and linked those repertoires to cytomegalovirus serostatus. Besides the first cohort of 666 subjects, a separate validation cohort made up of roughly 120 different subjects was used. High-throughput TCR immunosequencing, statistical association of individual TCRs with disease status, and machine learning were combined to predict cytomegalovirus infection status. In a later analysis, previously published TCR beta repertoires from about 670 donors were re-analyzed and high-resolution HLA genotyping was added so that TCR occurrence patterns could be studied. The later analysis used no new phenotypic data to find candidate immune exposures, relying instead on TCR beta sequences and their occurrence across donors. An earlier analysis of about 600 of the donors used high-throughput TCR beta sequencing to judge whether each TCR beta V gene segment behaved as functional or pseudogenic. Donor age, sex, ethnicity and CMV serostatus were compiled alongside the repertoire data. Genome-wide SNP genotypes for about three fifths of the 666 donors were used in a later genetic analysis, which treated that subset as a discovery cohort. Every repertoire in the discovery cohort had been generated on one and the same sequencing platform. HLA typing included class I and class II loci at four-digit resolution. Typing coverage differed by locus: A, B, C, DRB1 and DQB1 were typed in roughly 620-640 donors, DQA1 in around 500, DPA1 in around 600, and DPB1 in 400 to 490. Because of strong linkage in the cohort, five DR-DQ haplotypes were treated as single units for association and clustering. Among about 400 genotyped donors of the cohort, an average of about 220,000 unique TCR beta nucleotide sequences was sequenced per donor, of which about 19% were non-productive. Study-wide conclusions, independent of this receptor: This cohort had only TCR beta chains sequenced, and the lack of alpha or paired-chain data limited which features could be detected. A cluster of highly shared sequence variants was judged likely to represent a technical artifact of the sequencing pipeline. The authors suggested that the approach could potentially be generalized to other disease states and immunological phenotypes. The only immune exposure information available for the cohort was CMV serostatus. A later analysis found that most CMV-associated TCR beta chains appeared HLA-restricted, with HLA associations seemingly driven largely by CMV exposure. Correlated functional status among segregating V segments might reflect linkage disequilibrium, but an unknown experimental factor could not be ruled out. A further reported finding was that TCR beta sequences accurately predicted the HLA-A and HLA-B alleles for most subjects in the first cohort. Because HLA typing was unavailable for some donors at each locus, only the typed subset was used in association tests. At a false discovery rate of 0.05, a later analysis linked roughly 17,000 TCR beta sequences to specific HLA alleles. Most TCR sequences were seen in very few donors, while some public TCRs were found in many individuals. According to a later analysis, TCR association rates differed among HLA loci, with DRB1 alleles showing the most associated TCRs and HLA-C alleles showing the fewest. Approximately 16 rarely observed V segments, including chromosome 9 orphons, were excluded from the earlier analysis of several hundred of the donors because counts were too low. Presence/absence analyses assumed roughly uniform sequencing depth across donors, an assumption that may not hold. Assigning TCR associations to individual alleles was difficult when HLA alleles, especially DR and DQ, strongly co-occurred. In a later genetic analysis, a missense DCLRE1C variant was associated with V-gene and J-gene trimming of TCR beta chains, and the association was replicated in an independent cohort. Some IMGT-functional V segments, including TRBV6-2 and TRBV6-3, could not be distinguished by the 87-base-pair reads and were therefore excluded. The classifier was reported to diagnose cytomegalovirus status with high specificity and sensitivity in both the original and validation cohorts. In an earlier analysis of some 640 of the donors, most TCR beta V segments were observed in productive rearrangements about 90% or about 30% of the time, broadly matching IMGT annotations. A few of the identified cytomegalovirus-associated TCR beta chains were confirmed in vitro to be specific for cytomegalovirus antigens. According to a later analysis, parvovirus B19, influenza, CMV and Epstein-Barr virus appeared linked to several top co-occurrence clusters. Compared with equally common non-associated chains, HLA-associated TCR beta chains in a later analysis were more clonally expanded and had lower generation probabilities. A later genetic analysis reported fewer N-insertions in productive TCRs among donors in an Asian-associated ancestry cluster than the roughly 670-donor mean. In the study, approximately 160 TCR beta chains were listed as associated with cytomegalovirus.

This chain joins TRBV6-1 to TRBJ2-5, and possibly TRBD2, on 5 matching bases. The J call may be incorrect, as the DNA end agrees better with TRBJ2-7. The material sequenced was PBMCs. The source of this sequence is a male donor in good health and CMV-seropositive. CDR3 reads: CASITGIQLYEQYF. The nucleotide sequence reads TGTGCCAGCATTACCGGGATTCAACTTTACGAGCAGTACTTC.